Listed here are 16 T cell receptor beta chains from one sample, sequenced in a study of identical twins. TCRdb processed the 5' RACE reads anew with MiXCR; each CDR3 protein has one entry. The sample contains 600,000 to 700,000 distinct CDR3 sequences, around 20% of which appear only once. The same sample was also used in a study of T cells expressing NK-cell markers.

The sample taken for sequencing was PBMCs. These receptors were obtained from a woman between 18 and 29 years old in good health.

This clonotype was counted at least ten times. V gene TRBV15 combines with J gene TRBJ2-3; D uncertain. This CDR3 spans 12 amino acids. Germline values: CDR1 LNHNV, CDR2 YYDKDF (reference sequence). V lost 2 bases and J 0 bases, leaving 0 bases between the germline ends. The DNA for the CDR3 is TGTGCCACCAGCAGAAGCACAGATACGCAGTATTTT. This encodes CATSRSTDTQYF.

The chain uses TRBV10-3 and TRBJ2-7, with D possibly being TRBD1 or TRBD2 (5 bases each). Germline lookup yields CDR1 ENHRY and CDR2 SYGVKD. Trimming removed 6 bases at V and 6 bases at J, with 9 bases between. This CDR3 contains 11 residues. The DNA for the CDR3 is TGTGCCATCAGCGAGGGGAGCGAGCAGTACTTC. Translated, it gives CAISEGSEQYF.

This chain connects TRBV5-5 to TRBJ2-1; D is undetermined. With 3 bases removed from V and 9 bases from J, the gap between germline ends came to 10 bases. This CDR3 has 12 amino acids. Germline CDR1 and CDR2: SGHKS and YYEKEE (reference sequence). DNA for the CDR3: TGTGCCAGCAGCTCCGTGAGTCCTGAGCAGTTCTTC. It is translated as CASSSVSPEQFF.

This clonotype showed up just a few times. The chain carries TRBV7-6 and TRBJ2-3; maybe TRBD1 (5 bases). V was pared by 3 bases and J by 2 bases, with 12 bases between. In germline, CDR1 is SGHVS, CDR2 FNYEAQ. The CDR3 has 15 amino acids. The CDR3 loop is CASSFGVGVTDTQYF. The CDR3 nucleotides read TGTGCCAGCAGCTTTGGGGTAGGGGTCACAGATACGCAGTATTTT.

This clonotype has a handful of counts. In DNA, the CDR3 is TGTGCTAGTGCCATTGGAGAGGGGTGGGTTTCGGATACGCAGTATTTT. It translates to CASAIGEGWVSDTQYF. The chain has TRBV12-5 and TRBJ2-3; possibly TRBD1 or TRBD2 for D (5 bases each). The CDR3 extends over 16 amino acids. Per the germline V gene, CDR1 is LGHNT and CDR2 is FRNRAP. Trimming removed 7 bases at V and 6 bases at J, with 23 bases between.

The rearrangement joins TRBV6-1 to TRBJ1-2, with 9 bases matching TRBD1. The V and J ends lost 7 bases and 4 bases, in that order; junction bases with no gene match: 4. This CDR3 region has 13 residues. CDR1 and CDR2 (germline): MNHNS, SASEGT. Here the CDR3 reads CASKGQGSYGYTF. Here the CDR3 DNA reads TGTGCCAGCAAGGGACAGGGTAGCTATGGCTACACCTTC.

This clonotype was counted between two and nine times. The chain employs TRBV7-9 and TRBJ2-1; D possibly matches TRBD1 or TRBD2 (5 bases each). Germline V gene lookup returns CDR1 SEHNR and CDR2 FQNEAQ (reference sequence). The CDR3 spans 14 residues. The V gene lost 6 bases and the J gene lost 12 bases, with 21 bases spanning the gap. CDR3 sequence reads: CASRSRGPNAGQFF. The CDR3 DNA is TGTGCCAGCAGGTCCCGGGGCCCAAACGCCGGGCAGTTCTTC.

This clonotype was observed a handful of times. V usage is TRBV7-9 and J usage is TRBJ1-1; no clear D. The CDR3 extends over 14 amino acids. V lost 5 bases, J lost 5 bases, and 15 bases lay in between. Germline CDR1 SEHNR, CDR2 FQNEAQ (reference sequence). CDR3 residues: CASSRLWTKTEAFF. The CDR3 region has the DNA TGTGCCAGCAGCAGACTTTGGACGAAAACTGAAGCTTTCTTT.

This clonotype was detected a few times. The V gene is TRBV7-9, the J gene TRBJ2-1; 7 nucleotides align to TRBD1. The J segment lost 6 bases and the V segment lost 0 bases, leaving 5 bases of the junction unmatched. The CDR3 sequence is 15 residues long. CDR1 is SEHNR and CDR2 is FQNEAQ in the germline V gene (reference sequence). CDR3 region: CASSLATGVGNEQFF. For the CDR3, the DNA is TGTGCCAGCAGCTTAGCTACAGGGGTAGGCAATGAGCAGTTCTTC.

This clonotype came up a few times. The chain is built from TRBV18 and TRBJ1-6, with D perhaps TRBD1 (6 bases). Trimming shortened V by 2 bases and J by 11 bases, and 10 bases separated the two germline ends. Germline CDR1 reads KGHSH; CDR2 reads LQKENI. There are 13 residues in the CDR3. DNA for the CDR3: TGTGCCAGCTCACCAGCAACAGGGCCACCCCTCCACTTT. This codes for CASSPATGPPLHF.

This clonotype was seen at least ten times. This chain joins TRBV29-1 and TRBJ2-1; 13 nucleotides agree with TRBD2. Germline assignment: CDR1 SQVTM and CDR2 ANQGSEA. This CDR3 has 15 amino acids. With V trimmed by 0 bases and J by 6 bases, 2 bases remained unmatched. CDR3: CSVEEGLAGRNEQFF. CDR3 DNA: TGCAGCGTTGAAGAGGGACTAGCGGGACGCAATGAGCAGTTCTTC.

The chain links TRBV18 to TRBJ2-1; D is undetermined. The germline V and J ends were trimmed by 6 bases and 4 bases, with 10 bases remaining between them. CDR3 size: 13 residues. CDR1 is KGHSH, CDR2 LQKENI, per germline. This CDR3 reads CASSPQLYNEQFF. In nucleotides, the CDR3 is TGTGCCAGCTCTCCTCAGCTGTACAATGAGCAGTTCTTC. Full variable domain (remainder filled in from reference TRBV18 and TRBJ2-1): NAGVMQNPRHLVRRRGQEARLRCSPMKGHSHVYWYRQLPEEGLKFMVYLQKENIIDESGMPKERFSAEFPKEGPSILRIQQVVRGDSAAYFCASSPQLYNEQFFGPGTRLTVL.

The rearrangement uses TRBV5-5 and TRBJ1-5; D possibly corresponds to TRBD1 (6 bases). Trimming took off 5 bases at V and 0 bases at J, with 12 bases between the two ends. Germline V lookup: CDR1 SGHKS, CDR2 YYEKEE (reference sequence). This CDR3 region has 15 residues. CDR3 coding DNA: TGTGCCAGCAGTCGGAACAGGGATAGCAATCAGCCCCAGCATTTT. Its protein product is CASSRNRDSNQPQHF.

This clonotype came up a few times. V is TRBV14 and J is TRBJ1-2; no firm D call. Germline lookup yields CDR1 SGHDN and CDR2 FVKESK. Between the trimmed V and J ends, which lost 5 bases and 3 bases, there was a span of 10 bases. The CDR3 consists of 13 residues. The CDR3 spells CASSYKVDYGYTF. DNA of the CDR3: TGTGCCAGCAGCTATAAGGTTGACTATGGCTACACCTTC.

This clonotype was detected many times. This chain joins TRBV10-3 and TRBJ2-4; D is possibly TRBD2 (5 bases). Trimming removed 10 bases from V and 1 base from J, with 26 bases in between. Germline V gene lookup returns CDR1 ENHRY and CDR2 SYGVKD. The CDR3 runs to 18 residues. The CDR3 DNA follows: TGTGCCAGCGGACTCGTCTCCCCGACATCTGCGGCCAAAAACATTCAGTACTTC. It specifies CASGLVSPTSAAKNIQYF.

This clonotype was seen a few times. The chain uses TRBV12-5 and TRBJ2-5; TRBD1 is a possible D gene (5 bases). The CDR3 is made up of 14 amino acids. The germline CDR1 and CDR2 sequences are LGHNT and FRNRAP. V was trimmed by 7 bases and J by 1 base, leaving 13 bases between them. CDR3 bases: TGTGCTAGTGCCCCCCGAGACAGCCAAGAGACCCAGTACTTC. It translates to CASAPRDSQETQYF.